This T cell receptor (beta chain) was profiled in a study of memory CD4+ T cells and cytomegalovirus serostatus. General study findings and limits: CMV serostatus prediction reached median AUC around 0.94, or 0.89 with US-trained model. CD4+ memory repertoires contained about two fifths of the 164 reported CMV TCRbeta sequences.

The data were produced by immunoSEQ multiplex PCR, yet TCRdb's version contains in-frame clones alone and is incomplete. The sample records under 85,000 clones, approximately 78% being singletons. This clone was seen just once. Its antigen is not known. Trimming removed 7 bases from V and 5 bases from J, with 22 bases in between. There are 16 residues in the CDR3. CDR1 is MNHGY and CDR2 is SVAAGI in the germline V gene. The sort gate was single viable CD3+CD4+CD8-CD45RO+ cells for memory CD4+ T cells. The chain couples TRBV6-9 to TRBJ2-3; D remains unclear. The TCR was taken from an adult in good health and CMV-seropositive. The sample comprised memory CD4+ T cells from blood. The CDR3 DNA reads TGTGCCAGCACTTGGGCTCGGGCGTCGACAATAGATACGCAGTATTTT. It is translated as CASTWARASTIDTQYF.